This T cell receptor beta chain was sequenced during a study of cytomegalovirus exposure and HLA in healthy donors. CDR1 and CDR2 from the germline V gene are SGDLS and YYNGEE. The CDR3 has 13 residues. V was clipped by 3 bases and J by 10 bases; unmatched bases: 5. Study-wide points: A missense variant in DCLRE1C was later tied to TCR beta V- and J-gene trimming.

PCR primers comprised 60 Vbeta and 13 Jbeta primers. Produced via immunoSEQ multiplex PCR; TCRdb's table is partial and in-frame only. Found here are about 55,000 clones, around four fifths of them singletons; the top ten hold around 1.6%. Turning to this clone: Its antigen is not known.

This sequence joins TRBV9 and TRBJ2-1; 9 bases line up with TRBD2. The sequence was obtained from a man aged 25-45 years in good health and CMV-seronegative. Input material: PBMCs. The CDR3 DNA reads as TGTGCCAGCAGCGCAGATCTAGCGGGGGAGCAGTTCTTC. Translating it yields CASSADLAGEQFF.